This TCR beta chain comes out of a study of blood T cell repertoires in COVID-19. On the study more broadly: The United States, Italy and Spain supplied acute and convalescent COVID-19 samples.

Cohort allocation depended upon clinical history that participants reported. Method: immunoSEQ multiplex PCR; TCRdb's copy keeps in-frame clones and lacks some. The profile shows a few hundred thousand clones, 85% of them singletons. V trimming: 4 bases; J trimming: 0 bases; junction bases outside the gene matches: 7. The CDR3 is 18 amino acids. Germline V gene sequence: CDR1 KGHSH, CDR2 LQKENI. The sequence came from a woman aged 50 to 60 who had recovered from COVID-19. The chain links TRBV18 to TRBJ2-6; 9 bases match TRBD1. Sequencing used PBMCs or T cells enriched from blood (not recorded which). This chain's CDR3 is CASSHRGQGRSGANVLTF. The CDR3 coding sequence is TGTGCCAGCTCACATCGGGGACAGGGACGCTCTGGGGCCAACGTCCTGACTTTC.